The rows below give T cell receptor beta chains drawn from one sample of a study of early T cells in non-severe SARS-CoV-2 infection. Each CDR3 protein gets one entry after TCRdb re-called the 5' RACE reads with MiXCR. The sample contains tens of thousands of distinct CDR3 sequences, 4.8% of which appear only once. Source material: whole blood. These receptors all come from an adult who was a healthcare worker with PCR-confirmed SARS-CoV-2 infection or an uninfected control (not recorded which). The CDR3 runs from the conserved cysteine through the conserved F or W. Each record gives: clone size, V gene, D gene, J gene, CDR3 DNA, CDR3 protein. A D gene is named only where the DNA matches it firmly. Some rows have no size entry. The others give once, few or many, or a class for an expanded clone.

>many|TRBV4-1|TRBD1|TRBJ1-5
TGCGCCAGCAGCCAAGCTATTCAAGGGGGCGCGGGTCAGCCCCAGCATTTT
CASSQAIQGGAGQPQHF
>many|TRBV27|-|TRBJ1-4
TGTGCCAGCAGTAAACTCCCGGGGGCAACTAATGAAAAACTGTTTTTT
CASSKLPGATNEKLFF
>-|TRBV20-1|-|TRBJ2-7
TGCAGTGCAAACGAGGGGGGTAGGTCCTACGAGCAGTACTTC
CSANEGGRSYEQYF
>many|TRBV7-8|-|TRBJ1-3
TGTGCCAGCAGCTTCCGGACAGAAACTGAAAACACCATATATTTT
CASSFRTETENTIYF
>many|TRBV20-1|TRBD2|TRBJ2-1
TGCAGTGCTAGGCGGCGGGGGGGACACAATGAGCAGTTCTTC
CSARRRGGHNEQFF
>many|TRBV5-6|TRBD1|TRBJ1-6
TGTGCCAGCAGCTTGGAGAGGTTCGGGACAGGAGATAATTCACCCCTCCACTTT
CASSLERFGTGDNSPLHF
>-|TRBV9|TRBD2|TRBJ2-2
TGTGCCAGCAGCGTAGGTATTAGCGGGAGCGTGAACACCGGGGAGCTGTTTTTT
CASSVGISGSVNTGELFF
>many|TRBV5-1|TRBD1|TRBJ2-7
TGCGCCAGCAGCTTTACAGGGGACTCCTACGAGCAGTACTTC
CASSFTGDSYEQYF
>many|TRBV20-1|-|TRBJ1-2
TGCAGTGCTATTCCCGGGACCCGCCGGGGAAACTATGGCTACACCTTC
CSAIPGTRRGNYGYTF
>many|TRBV6-4|-|TRBJ2-7
TGTGCCAGCAGTGCCGAGGGACGGCCTTCCTACGAGCAGTACTTC
CASSAEGRPSYEQYF
>few|TRBV5-1|-|TRBJ2-2
TGCGCCAGCAGCTCGACGCCGTCTAGCACCGCCGGGGAGCTGTTTTTT
CASSSTPSSTAGELFF
>once|TRBV5-1|-|TRBJ1-1
TGCGCCAGCAGCTTGGAACAGGGTGAAGCTTTCTTT
CASSLEQGEAFF
>many|TRBV29-1|-|TRBJ1-1
TGCAGCGTACAGGCAGGGTGGGGTATGAACACTGAAGCTTTCTTT
CSVQAGWGMNTEAFF
>many|TRBV30|-|TRBJ2-7
TGTGCCTGGAGTGTAACCTACGAGCAGTACTTC
CAWSVTYEQYF
>many|TRBV11-2|TRBD2|TRBJ2-3
TGTGCCAGCAGCATTAGCGGGGGCACAGATACGCAGTATTTT
CASSISGGTDTQYF
>many|TRBV7-8|TRBD2|TRBJ2-3
TGTGCCAGCAGCTTAGAGCCTAGCGGGAGTGGAGATACGCAGTATTTT
CASSLEPSGSGDTQYF
>many|TRBV7-6|-|TRBJ1-6
TGTGCCAGCAGCATTAGACAGAGCTCCTATAATTCACCCCTCCACTTT
CASSIRQSSYNSPLHF
>-|TRBV11-2|-|TRBJ1-3
TGTGCCAGCAGCTTCAATGAACTCTCTGGAAACACCATATATTTT
CASSFNELSGNTIYF
>many|TRBV5-1|TRBD1|TRBJ2-3
TGCGCCAGCAGCGGGCGGCAGGGACAGACAGATACGCAGTATTTT
CASSGRQGQTDTQYF
>many|TRBV24-1|-|TRBJ2-6
TGTGCCACCGACTCTGGGGCCAACGTCCTGACTTTC
CATDSGANVLTF